Listed here is a single T cell receptor (beta chain). What it binds is unknown. The data were produced by immunoSEQ multiplex PCR, yet TCRdb's version contains in-frame clones alone and is incomplete. The sample consists of roughly 11,000 clones, over 75% of them appearing once. V was clipped by 3 bases and J by 5 bases; unmatched bases: 8. Germline CDR1 reads SGHRS; CDR2 reads YFSETQ. This CDR3 comprises 15 residues. This sample is part of a study of STAT3 mutations in large granular lymphocyte leukemia. Overall study findings and caveats: Every T-cell large granular lymphocyte leukemia patient had at least one immunodominant TCR beta clonotype. In several patients, dominant TCR clone burden exceeded STAT3 mutant burden, suggesting STAT3 mutation arose secondarily. After therapy, about 35% of the 18 patients switched clonotypes, all new clones STAT3 wild type.

The origin of this receptor is an elderly man with T-cell large granular lymphocyte leukemia. Some clones in this sample may be carry-over from other donors' samples. This sequence joins TRBV5-1 and TRBJ2-5, with 9 bases fitting TRBD1. Sequencing was carried out using peripheral blood mononuclear cells. This CDR3 reads CASSSGTGLTETQYF. CDR3 DNA: TGCGCCAGCAGCTCGGGGACAGGGCTTACGGAGACCCAGTACTTC.